This TCR beta chain came from a study of T cell repertoires in cytomegalovirus infection. Study conclusions and caveats: HLA-C-restricted CMV clonotypes gave the most frequent clonotype in two of eight donors.

TCRdb recomputed calls from the reads with MiXCR, one row per CDR3 protein. Of some 200,000 distinct CDR3 sequences in the sample, less than 9.5% were seen once. The CDR3 is 11 residues long. Germline CDR1 and CDR2: SEHNR and FQNEAQ (reference sequence). The V and J ends lost 5 bases and 10 bases respectively, with 9 bases between them. Turning to this clonotype: Its antigen is still unknown.

The sequenced material came from PBMCs. This chain joins TRBV7-9 and TRBJ2-1; D not resolved. This TCR derives from a human donor in good health (CMV status not recorded). Some clones in this sample may be carry-over from other donors' samples. Here the CDR3 DNA reads TGTGCCAGCAGCCATCTAGACGAGCAGTTCTTC. The encoded protein is CASSHLDEQFF.